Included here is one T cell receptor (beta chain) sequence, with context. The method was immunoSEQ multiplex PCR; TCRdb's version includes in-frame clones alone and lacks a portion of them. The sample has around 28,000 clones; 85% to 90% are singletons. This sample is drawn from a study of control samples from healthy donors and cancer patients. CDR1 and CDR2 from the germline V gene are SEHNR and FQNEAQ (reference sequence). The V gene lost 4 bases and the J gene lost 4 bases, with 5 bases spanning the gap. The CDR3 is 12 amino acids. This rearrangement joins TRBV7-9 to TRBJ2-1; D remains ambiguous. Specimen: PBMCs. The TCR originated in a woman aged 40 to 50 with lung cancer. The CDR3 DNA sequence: TGTGCCAGCAGCTCCGTGTACAATGAGCAGTTCTTC. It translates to CASSSVYNEQFF.